A selection of T cell receptor beta chains follows, all from one sample in a study of CD8 T cells in ankylosing spondylitis. In TCRdb, the 5' RACE reads were re-called with MiXCR into one record per CDR3 protein. The table has around 770,000 distinct CDR3 sequences, about 12% seen once. Source material: blood, either unsorted or a sorted T cell fraction (not recorded which). The receptors were sampled from a male donor with ankylosing spondylitis. CDR3s include the opening cysteine and the closing phenylalanine or tryptophan. D genes are given only for firm matches. Some rows mark clone size as missing; the rest say once, few, many or name a class of expanded clone.

clone_size j_call d_call v_call cdr3_nt cdr3_aa
many TRBJ2-1 . TRBV5-6 TGTGCCAGCAGCTTGGAGGTTAGGGGCAATGAGCAGTTCTTC CASSLEVRGNEQFF
few TRBJ2-1 . TRBV20-1 TGCAGTGCTAGGCTAGACGGCTACTCCTACAATGAGCAGTTCTTC CSARLDGYSYNEQFF
few TRBJ2-7 . TRBV12-3/TRBV12-4 TGTGCCAGCATGGACAGATTCTCCTACGAGCAGTACTTC CASMDRFSYEQYF
. TRBJ2-7 . TRBV5-5 TGTGCCAGCAGCTTTCCGGGGAGCTACTACGAGCAGTACTTC CASSFPGSYYEQYF
. TRBJ2-1 . TRBV20-1 TGCAGTGCAGGCGTAGATGAGCAGTTCTTC CSAGVDEQFF
few TRBJ2-5 . TRBV24-1 TGTGCCACCAGTGACGCGGACCGCCGACAGTACTTC CATSDADRRQYF
. TRBJ2-1 TRBD2 TRBV6-2/TRBV6-3 TGTGCCAGCAGGCCACAAATAGCGGGAAGGGCCTACAATGAGCAGTTCTTC CASRPQIAGRAYNEQFF
many TRBJ2-1 TRBD2 TRBV5-1 TGCGCCAGCAGCTCTAGCGGGCCCTACAATGAGCAGTTCTTC CASSSSGPYNEQFF
many TRBJ1-1 . TRBV7-2 TGTGCCAGCAGCGACTTGTTGGGGGGAGCTTTCTTT CASSDLLGGAFF
. TRBJ2-4 TRBD2 TRBV20-1 TGCAGTGCTAGAGATCCTCTAGCGGGAGCCAAAAACATTCAGTACTTC CSARDPLAGAKNIQYF
few TRBJ2-1 . TRBV4-3 TGCGCCAGCAGCCGAGAGCTCAGGCCCTACAATGAGCAGTTCTTC CASSRELRPYNEQFF
. TRBJ2-5 . TRBV10-3 TGTGCCATCAGTTCTAGCGCCGTCCCAGAGACCCAGTACTTC CAISSSAVPETQYF
few TRBJ2-1 . TRBV7-2 TGTGCCAGCAGCCGCTACCCCGGAGAACCATACAATGAGCAGTTCTTC CASSRYPGEPYNEQFF
many TRBJ2-1 TRBD2 TRBV5-1 TGCGCCAGCAGCATACTAGCGGGAGTCCCCAATGAGCAGTTCTTC CASSILAGVPNEQFF
few TRBJ1-6 TRBD1 TRBV28 TGTGCCAGCAGTTTAAGCGACAGGGCGAATTCACCCCTCCACTTT CASSLSDRANSPLHF
few TRBJ1-5 . TRBV20-1 TGCAGTGCTGAGAGGGGTCAGCCCCAGCATTTT CSAERGQPQHF
few TRBJ1-1 . TRBV20-1 TGCAGTGCTCGAACTCCCGGCAGGGTGAACACTGAAGCTTTCTTT CSARTPGRVNTEAFF
few TRBJ1-4 . TRBV6-1 TGTGCCAGCAGTGAGCGACCGACCGGGACAGAAAAACTGTTTTTT CASSERPTGTEKLFF
few TRBJ2-5 . TRBV7-6 TGTGCCAGCAGCTCTTTAAACGGAAACGGGGAGACCCAGTACTTC CASSSLNGNGETQYF
many TRBJ2-5 . TRBV18 TGTGCCAGCAGCCCGGGACACCAAGAGACCCAGTACTTC CASSPGHQETQYF
few TRBJ1-1 . TRBV20-1 TGCAGTGCTAGAGCCACCCGGCGGGGGAGCACTGAAGCTTTCTTT CSARATRRGSTEAFF
. TRBJ2-2 . TRBV5-1 TGCGCCAGCAGGTCTAGCATTCGTACCGGGGAGCTGTTTTTT CASRSSIRTGELFF
few TRBJ2-4 . TRBV27 TGTGCCAGCAGTTCCGTCGGGGCAGGGAAAAACATTCAGTACTTC CASSSVGAGKNIQYF
. TRBJ2-7 . TRBV20-1 TGCAGTGCTAGGGGCGAAAACTCCTACGAGCAGTACTTC CSARGENSYEQYF
. TRBJ2-1 TRBD1 TRBV28 TGTGCCACCACAGGGGGCTACAATGAGCAGTTCTTC CATTGGYNEQFF
. TRBJ1-6 . TRBV6-5 TGTGCCAGCAGATTCCGGGGATCCCTCCACTTT CASRFRGSLHF